This TCR beta chain comes out of a study of TIL therapy for anti-PD-1-resistant metastatic lung cancer. About the study: Median tumor PD-L1 proportion score was roughly 6%.

The germline CDR1 and CDR2 sequences are SGHNT and YYREEE (reference sequence). V was clipped by 5 bases and J by 1 base; unmatched bases: 7. This CDR3 spans 18 amino acids. This was the immunoSEQ v3 assay. Sequencing used immunoSEQ multiplex PCR; TCRdb keeps in-frame clones, though not all of them. Among 25,000 to 30,000 clones listed, 63% were seen once. Study conclusions and caveats: TIL cultures after expansion showed higher clonality and lower diversity than baseline tumor (median about 5.6% vs 31%).

This sample's time point: pre-treatment sample, taken before nivolumab and TIL therapy. Most excised metastases sampled were pleural nodules or supraclavicular lymph nodes. Points on this clone: Its antigen is still unknown.

This material consisted of tumor tissue, taken at baseline. This sequence was found in a woman aged 30-79 years with non-small cell lung cancer. The V gene is TRBV5-4, the J gene TRBJ2-3; 16 bases fit TRBD2. CDR3 protein: CASRTGLAGGLGTDTQYF. The CDR3 region has the DNA TGTGCCAGCAGAACGGGACTAGCGGGAGGGTTGGGCACAGATACGCAGTATTTT.